These 18 T cell receptor beta chains were all obtained from the same sample, sequenced in a study of Ad26.COV2.S vaccination and SARS-CoV-2 variants. Assay used: immunoSEQ multiplex PCR; TCRdb lists only in-frame clones, some missing. Of around 500,000 clones in the sample, 89% were seen once. Treatment indicated: some 20 received Ad26.COV2.S at low or high dose, single or two shots; about five received placebo; per-sample allocation not given. Samples were taken on day 63 after the first vaccine or placebo injection. The sequenced sample was peripheral blood, obtained in a trial of Ad26.COV2.S vaccine versus placebo. All receptors come from a person between 18 and 65 years old who received the Ad26.COV2.S COVID-19 vaccine or a placebo.

This chain links TRBV7-9 with TRBJ2-5, with TRBD2 matching over 11 bases. From germline, CDR1 is SEHNR and CDR2 FQNEAQ (reference sequence). The trim removed 2 bases at V and 3 bases at J, leaving 2 bases unmatched. This CDR3 has 15 residues. The CDR3: CASSLRGLAEETQYF. The CDR3 region has the DNA TGTGCCAGCAGCTTAAGGGGACTAGCGGAAGAGACCCAGTACTTC.

This chain uses TRBV5-8 with TRBJ1-6; D not certain. The CDR3 runs to 14 residues. Trimming took 4 bases from V and 4 from J, leaving 9 bases between them. The V gene's germline CDR1 is SGHTS and CDR2 YDEGEE. CDR3 region: CASSVDKYNSPLHF. The DNA for the CDR3 is TGTGCCAGCAGCGTAGACAAGTATAATTCACCCCTCCACTTT.

This chain connects TRBV5-1 to TRBJ2-2; TRBD1 agrees at 11 bases. This CDR3 has 18 amino acids. CDR1 and CDR2 (germline): SGHRS, YFSETQ. The V segment lost 4 bases and the J segment 6 bases; nucleotides outside the gene matches: 14. The CDR3 coding sequence is TGCGCCAGCAGCCAAATCCCCACCGGGACAGGGGGTCCCGGGGAGCTGTTTTTT. The encoded protein is CASSQIPTGTGGPGELFF.

The V and J genes are TRBV28 and TRBJ2-7; perhaps TRBD2 as D (5 bases). CDR3 length equals 15 residues. Germline assignment: CDR1 MDHEN and CDR2 SYDVKM. The V gene lost 5 bases and the J gene lost 0 bases, with 14 bases spanning the gap. The CDR3 loop reads CASSPILGPSYEQYF. For the CDR3, the DNA is TGTGCCAGCAGTCCCATACTAGGACCCTCCTACGAGCAGTACTTC. Together with reference TRBV28 and TRBJ2-7, the CDR3 gives the full variable domain: DVKVTQSSRYLVKRTGEKVFLECVQDMDHENMFWYRQDPGLGLRLIYFSYDVKMKEKGDIPEGYSVSREKKERFSLILESASTNQTSMYLCASSPILGPSYEQYFGPGTRLTVT.

The gene calls are TRBV28 and TRBJ2-1; 7 bases match TRBD2. V dropped 5 bases and J dropped 8; count of bases not matched to a gene: 6. Germline lookup yields CDR1 MDHEN and CDR2 SYDVKM. The CDR3 is made up of 13 amino acids. The CDR3 here is CASSSGKMDEQFF. In nucleotides, the CDR3 is TGTGCCAGCAGTAGCGGGAAAATGGATGAGCAGTTCTTC.

The chain links TRBV7-9 to TRBJ2-7, with 7 bases that match TRBD1. The CDR3 consists of 17 residues. The V gene's germline CDR1 is SEHNR and CDR2 FQNEAQ (reference sequence). Trimming cost V 6 bases and J 1 base; bases outside gene matches: 15. The CDR3 DNA reads as TGTGCCAGCAGTCCCTTGGGATACAGGGGTAGTTCCTACGAGCAGTACTTC. This translates into CASSPLGYRGSSYEQYF.

This chain joins TRBV7-9 and TRBJ2-2; the match to TRBD1 covers 11 bases. CDR3 length equals 16 residues. Per germline, CDR1 SEHNR and CDR2 FQNEAQ (reference sequence). Trimming removed 5 bases from V and 5 bases from J; junction bases left unmatched: 7. The chain's CDR3 is CASSAPGTGGTGELFF. CDR3 bases: TGTGCCAGCAGCGCCCCCGGGACAGGGGGGACCGGGGAGCTGTTTTTT.

V and J are TRBV9 and TRBJ2-5, with 8 bases aligning to TRBD2. The J segment lost 4 bases and the V segment lost 5 bases, leaving 13 bases of the junction unmatched. In germline, CDR1 is SGDLS, CDR2 YYNGEE. The CDR3 contains 16 residues. The CDR3 sequence is CASSEYSGTMRETQYF. The CDR3 DNA sequence: TGTGCCAGCAGTGAGTATAGCGGGACGATGAGAGAGACCCAGTACTTC.

The chain couples TRBV7-9 to TRBJ2-7; tentative D call: TRBD1 (6 bases). Looked up from germline, CDR1 is SEHNR and CDR2 is FQNEAQ (reference sequence). The ends were cut back, 1 base at V and 3 bases at J, with 10 bases in the middle. This CDR3 spans 14 amino acids. The CDR3 protein is CASSLGAGVYEQYF. DNA for the CDR3: TGTGCCAGCAGCTTAGGGGCAGGGGTCTACGAGCAGTACTTC.

J is TRBJ1-1 and V is TRBV12-3 or TRBV12-4; a possible D gene is TRBD1 (6 bases). The CDR3 runs 13 residues. V was shortened by 6 bases and J by 3 bases, with 11 bases between the two germline ends. For the CDR3, the DNA is TGTGCCAGCAGCACAAACAGGGACACTGAAGCTTTCTTT. Protein sequence: CASSTNRDTEAFF.

V is TRBV28 and J is TRBJ2-7; the D is unclear. The CDR3 loop spans 11 amino acids. CDR1 MDHEN and CDR2 SYDVKM come from the germline V gene. V gave up 6 bases and J gave up 3 bases, with 6 bases separating them. CDR3 bases: TGTGCCAGCAGCCACAACTACGAGCAGTACTTC. Its protein is CASSHNYEQYF.

V gene TRBV30 combines with J gene TRBJ2-1, with D unclear. This CDR3 comprises 11 residues. V shed 3 bases and J shed 7 bases, with 7 bases lying between them. Germline V gives CDR1 GTSNPN, CDR2 SVGIG (reference sequence). CDR3 DNA sequence: TGTGCCTGGAGCTTGGGGAATGAGCAGTTCTTC. This gives the protein CAWSLGNEQFF.

This clone appeared a single time. The chain employs TRBV6-5 and TRBJ2-7; 7 nucleotides align to TRBD2. The trim removed 7 bases at V and 0 bases at J, leaving 6 bases unmatched. The CDR3 loop spans 14 amino acids. Germline V lookup: CDR1 MNHEY, CDR2 SVGAGI. The CDR3 DNA follows: TGTGCCAGCACACGGTGGGGGGGCTCCTACGAGCAGTACTTC. The encoded protein is CASTRWGGSYEQYF.

This chain joins TRBV2 and TRBJ2-4, with D possibly being TRBD1 (5 bases). The CDR3 spans 15 residues. Trimming took off 2 bases at V and 1 base at J, with 9 bases between the two ends. CDR1 and CDR2 (germline): SNHLY, FYNNEI. Written as DNA, the CDR3 is TGTGCCAGCAGTGAAAGTAGACAGGCCAAAAACATTCAGTACTTC. Protein sequence: CASSESRQAKNIQYF.

This chain links TRBV2 with TRBJ1-6; 9 nucleotides match TRBD1. The CDR3 length is 15 residues. The germline V gene has CDR1 SNHLY and CDR2 FYNNEI. V shed 8 bases and J 9 bases; nucleotides not matched to a gene: 11. In DNA, the CDR3 is TGTGCCAGCTTATACAGGGGGCAAGGGGGTTCACCCCTCCACTTT. Translated, it gives CASLYRGQGGSPLHF.

V and J are TRBV2 and TRBJ2-7; D might be TRBD1 (6 bases). V lost 10 bases and J 2 bases, leaving 15 bases between the germline ends. The CDR3 has 13 amino acids. Germline CDR1 SNHLY, CDR2 FYNNEI. CDR3 region: CAIQHAGAYEQYF. CDR3 nucleotide sequence: TGTGCCATACAACATGCAGGGGCCTACGAGCAGTACTTC.

This chain links TRBV7-9 with TRBJ2-7; 8 bases line up with TRBD1. Looked up from germline, CDR1 is SEHNR and CDR2 is FQNEAQ (reference sequence). This CDR3 has 14 amino acids. V shed 5 bases, J shed 0 bases, and the junction held 3 bases outside the gene matches. CDR3 sequence (DNA): TGTGCCAGCAGCATGACAGGGGCCTCCTACGAGCAGTACTTC. Translating it yields CASSMTGASYEQYF.

The chain is built from TRBV16 and TRBJ2-7; 7 nucleotides match TRBD2. Unmatched junction bases numbered 3, after V lost 1 base and J lost 0 bases. CDR3 length: 15 residues. Germline CDR1 KGHSY, CDR2 FQNENV. The CDR3 region is CASSQFPSGSYEQYF. The DNA of the CDR3 is TGTGCCAGCAGCCAATTTCCTAGCGGCTCCTACGAGCAGTACTTC. The variable domain in full, with the rest retrieved from reference TRBV16 and TRBJ2-7, is GEEVAQTPKHLVRGEGQKAKLYCAPIKGHSYVFWYQQVLKNEFKFLISFQNENVFDETGMPKERFSAKCLPNSPCSLEIQATKLEDSAVYFCASSQFPSGSYEQYFGPGTRLTVT.